This T cell receptor beta chain derives from a study of blood T cell repertoires in COVID-19. At the level of the study: PBMCs, B-cell-depleted T cells, or T cells were the source of the cDNA or gDNA that made up the material.

This CDR3 region has 11 residues. CDR1 is DFQATT, CDR2 SNEGSKA, per germline (reference sequence). V lost 4 bases and J 6 bases, leaving 9 bases between the germline ends. The repertoire was sequenced with immunoSEQ multiplex PCR; TCRdb's copy has only in-frame clones and lacks some. The profile covers some 170,000 clones, with over 85% appearing a single time and roughly 2% taken by the ten largest. Sequenced: peripheral blood. The chain uses TRBV20-1 and TRBJ1-2; D may be TRBD1 (6 bases). The clonotype originates from a woman aged 60-75 years with COVID-19, enrolled during active disease. CDR3 loop: CSATRGHGYTF. The CDR3 DNA follows: TGCAGTGCTACCAGGGGACATGGCTACACCTTC.